The rows below give T cell receptor beta chains drawn from one sample of a study of blood T cell repertoires in COVID-19. The protocol was immunoSEQ multiplex PCR, while the TCRdb copy is restricted to in-frame clones and leaves out a portion. The sample yields around 220,000 clones, around 88% seen once. Sequencing was carried out using peripheral blood. These receptor sequences come from a man between 18 and 35 years old with active or convalescent COVID-19. Both conserved end residues are part of each CDR3. The D gene is left open where the match is weak. Only some rows state a clone size, as once, few, many or a class for expanded clones.

TRBJ2-2	TRBV28	-	-	TGTGCCAGCAGTTTATTGAGCGGGAACACCGGGGAGCTGTTTTTT	CASSLLSGNTGELFF
TRBJ1-6	TRBV6-5	-	-	TGTGCCAGCAGACGGGGGGATAATTCACCCCTCCACTTT	CASRRGDNSPLHF
TRBJ2-7	TRBV19	-	-	TGTGCCAGTAGTATAGGCCAGCTAGGAAAACTCTCCTACGAGCAGTACTTC	CASSIGQLGKLSYEQYF
TRBJ1-1	TRBV10-2	-	-	TGCGCCAGCAGTGAGGGGGAGGTCGAAGCTTTCTTT	CASSEGEVEAFF
TRBJ2-7	TRBV27	TRBD1	once	TGTGCCAGCAGCCTACAGGGGCCTTCCTACGAGCAGTACTTC	CASSLQGPSYEQYF
TRBJ2-2	TRBV25-1	TRBD2	-	TGTGCCAGCAGTGTGGCAGTAGCGGGAGGCCCCGGGGAGCTGTTTTTT	CASSVAVAGGPGELFF
TRBJ1-4	TRBV7-9	TRBD1	-	TGTGCCAGCAGCTTGGCAGGGGGCGGGAATGAAAAACTGTTTTTT	CASSLAGGGNEKLFF
TRBJ2-1	TRBV4-3	TRBD1	once	TGCGCCAGCAGGTGGGACAGGGGGCTAACTTACTACAATGAGCAGTTCTTC	CASRWDRGLTYYNEQFF
TRBJ2-3	TRBV11-2	-	once	TGTGCCAGCAGCTTTAATTTACAGGGTTCGGGTACGCAGTATTTT	CASSFNLQGSGTQYF
TRBJ2-7	TRBV28	-	-	TGTGCCAGCAGTCTCCATCTCCCGCCATCGGAGCCGACCTACGAGCAGTACTTC	CASSLHLPPSEPTYEQYF
TRBJ1-1	TRBV19	-	-	TGTGCCAGTAAAGGGGCCAGGCCTGAAGCTTTCTTT	CASKGARPEAFF
TRBJ1-4	TRBV5-1	-	-	TGCGCCAGCAGCTTGGACCCAGGGAACCCAAGTGAAAAACTGTTTTTT	CASSLDPGNPSEKLFF
TRBJ2-1	TRBV19	TRBD2	-	TGTGCCAGTAGTGTACTAGCGGGAGGGCCCAATGAGCAGTTCTTC	CASSVLAGGPNEQFF
TRBJ1-6	TRBV5-5	-	once	TGTGCCAGCAGCGCCACAACGTATCCACCCCTCCACTTT	CASSATTYPPLHF
TRBJ2-1	TRBV27	-	-	TGTGCCAGCAGTTTGGGTCGAGCGGAGCAGTTCTTC	CASSLGRAEQFF
TRBJ2-6	TRBV11-2	TRBD1	-	TGTGCCAGCAGCTTAGTAGGGGACAGGGCTCTGTCTGGGGCCAACGTCCTGACTTTC	CASSLVGDRALSGANVLTF
TRBJ2-3	TRBV5-4	-	-	TGTGCCAGCAGCTTGGGATCCCACTCCACAGATACGCAGTATTTT	CASSLGSHSTDTQYF